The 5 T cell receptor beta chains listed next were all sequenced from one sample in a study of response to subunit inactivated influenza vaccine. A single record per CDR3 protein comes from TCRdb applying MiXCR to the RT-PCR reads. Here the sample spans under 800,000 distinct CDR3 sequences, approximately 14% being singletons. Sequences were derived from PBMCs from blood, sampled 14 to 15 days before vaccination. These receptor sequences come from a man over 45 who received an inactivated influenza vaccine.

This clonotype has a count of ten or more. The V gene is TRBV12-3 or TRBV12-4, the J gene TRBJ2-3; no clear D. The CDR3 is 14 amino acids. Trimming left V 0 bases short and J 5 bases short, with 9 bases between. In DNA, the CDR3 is TGTGCCAGCAGTTTAGCCCCGATGCGAGATACGCAGTATTTT. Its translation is CASSLAPMRDTQYF.

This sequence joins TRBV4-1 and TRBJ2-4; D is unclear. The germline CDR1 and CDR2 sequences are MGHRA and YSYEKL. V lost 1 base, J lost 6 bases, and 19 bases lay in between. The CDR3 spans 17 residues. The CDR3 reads CASSQALRGTVVNIQYF. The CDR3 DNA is TGCGCCAGCAGCCAAGCCCTCCGAGGAACGGTAGTAAACATTCAGTACTTC.

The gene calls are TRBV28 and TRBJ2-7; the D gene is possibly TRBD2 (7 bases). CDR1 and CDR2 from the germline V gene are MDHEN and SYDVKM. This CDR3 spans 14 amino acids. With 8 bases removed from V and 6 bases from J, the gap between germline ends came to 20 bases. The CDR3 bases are TGTGCCAGCGGATTCCCGGCGGGGGCGGGCGAGCAGTACTTC. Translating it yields CASGFPAGAGEQYF.

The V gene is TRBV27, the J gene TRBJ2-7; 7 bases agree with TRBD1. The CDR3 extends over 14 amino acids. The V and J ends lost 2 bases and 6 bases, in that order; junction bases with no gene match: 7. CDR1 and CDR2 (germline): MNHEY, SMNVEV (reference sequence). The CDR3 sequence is CASSLGTVGAEQYF. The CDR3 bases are TGTGCCAGCAGTTTAGGGACAGTCGGCGCCGAGCAGTACTTC.

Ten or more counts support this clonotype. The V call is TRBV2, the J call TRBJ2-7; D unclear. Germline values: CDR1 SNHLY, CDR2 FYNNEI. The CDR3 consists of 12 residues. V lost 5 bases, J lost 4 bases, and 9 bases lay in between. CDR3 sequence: CASSIQIYEQYF. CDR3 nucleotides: TGTGCCAGCAGTATACAGATTTACGAGCAGTACTTC.